This T cell receptor (beta chain) was captured by sequencing in a study of T cells in Graves' hyperthyroidism and ophthalmopathy. This clonotype was seen ten or more times. Antigen unknown. Trimming took off 7 bases at V and 4 bases at J, with 13 bases between the two ends. The CDR3 length is 13 residues. Per the germline V gene, CDR1 is MDHEN and CDR2 is SYDVKM. Study observations and caveats: Ophthalmopathy was identified by the model a median roughly 6.5 months ahead of onset. Blood also held most thyroid clonotypes expanded beyond 0.001.

Amplified TCR beta CDR3 regions derived from RNA transcripts. An initial round of RT-PCR targeting the TCR CDR3 relied on the HTBI primer set. MiXCR was run by TCRdb on the multiplex PCR reads, yielding one entry per CDR3 protein. In the table there are about 420,000 distinct CDR3 sequences, roughly an eighth of which are singletons. Diagnosis relied on clinical symptoms, serum thyroxine and TRAb, thyroid ultrasound and orbital computed tomography. The source of this sequence is a young woman with Graves' hyperthyroidism. The chain combines TRBV28 with TRBJ1-2, with D possibly TRBD1 on 6 matching bases. The specimen sequenced was blood. The CDR3 DNA reads TGTGCCAGCACCGGGGGGCGTCGCTATGGCTACACCTTC. This translates into CASTGGRRYGYTF.